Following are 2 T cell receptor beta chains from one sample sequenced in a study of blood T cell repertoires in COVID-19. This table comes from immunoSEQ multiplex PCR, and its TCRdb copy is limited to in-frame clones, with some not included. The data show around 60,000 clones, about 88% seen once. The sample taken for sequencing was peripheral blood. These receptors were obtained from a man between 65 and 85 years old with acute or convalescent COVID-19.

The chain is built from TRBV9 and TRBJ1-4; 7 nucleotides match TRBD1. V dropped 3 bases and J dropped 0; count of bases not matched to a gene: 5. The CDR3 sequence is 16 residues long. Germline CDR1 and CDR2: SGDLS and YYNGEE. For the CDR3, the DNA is TGTGCCAGCAGCGGCGGGACAGCGCCAACTAATGAAAAACTGTTTTTT. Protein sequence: CASSGGTAPTNEKLFF. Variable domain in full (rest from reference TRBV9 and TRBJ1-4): DSGVTQTPKHLITATGQRVTLRCSPRSGDLSVYWYQQSLDQGLQFLIQYYNGEERAKGNILERFSAQQFPDLHSELNLSSLELGDSALYFCASSGGTAPTNEKLFFGSGTQLSVL.

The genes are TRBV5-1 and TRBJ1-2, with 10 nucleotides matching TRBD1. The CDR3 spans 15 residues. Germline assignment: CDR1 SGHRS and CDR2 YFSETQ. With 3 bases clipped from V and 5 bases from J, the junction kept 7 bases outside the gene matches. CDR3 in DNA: TGCGCCAGCAGCTGGACCGGGACAGGGGATTATGGCTACACCTTC. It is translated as CASSWTGTGDYGYTF.